This entry lists 17 T cell receptor beta chains sequenced from one sample in a study of T cells expressing NK-cell markers. TCRdb re-called the 5' RACE reads and shows each CDR3 protein once, DNA omitted. This repertoire comprises almost 450,000 distinct CDR3 sequences; its ten largest clones make up 7.3%. Source material: blood T cells: a sorted CD56 or NKG2C T cell subset, CD4+ or CD8+ T cells, or bulk PBMC T cells (not recorded which). Receptor source: a woman aged 18 to 75 in good health.

The chain couples TRBV1 to TRBJ2-1. TRBV1 is reported as a pseudogene. There are 16 residues in the CDR3. CDR3 in amino acids: CTSSLAKGEFYNEQFF.

The V call is TRBV20-1, the J call TRBJ2-2; TCRdb proposes TRBD1, but this gene call is untestable without DNA. CDR3 length: 17 residues. Germline V lookup: CDR1 DFQATT, CDR2 SNEGSKA (reference sequence). Here the CDR3 reads CSAREDSGRGPRGELFF.

The V gene is TRBV3-1, the J gene TRBJ2-7; TCRdb selects TRBD1, and the lack of DNA leaves this call unchecked. Germline assignment: CDR1 LGHDT and CDR2 YNNKEL (reference sequence). CDR3 length equals 19 residues. The chain's CDR3 is CASSQKPGQGSRFLYEQYF.

This chain joins TRBV7-2 and TRBJ2-3; absent DNA, TCRdb's TRBD1 call cannot be checked. There are 14 residues in the CDR3. Germline CDR1 reads SGHTA; CDR2 reads FQGNSA. The CDR3 loop is CASSPPGGPDTQYF.

The rearrangement links TRBV20-1 to TRBJ2-3. This CDR3 spans 13 amino acids. From germline, CDR1 is DFQATT and CDR2 SNEGSKA (reference sequence). The CDR3 is CSARGSLTDTQYF.

The rearrangement joins TRBV11-2 to TRBJ2-7; TCRdb designates TRBD2, a call that cannot be tested without DNA. The V gene's germline CDR1 is SGHAT and CDR2 FQNNGV. The CDR3 sequence is 14 residues long. CDR3 amino acids: CASSPSAGRYEQYF.

The chain links TRBV7-2 to TRBJ2-2; TCRdb gives TRBD1 as the D gene, but with no DNA this cannot be confirmed. CDR3 length equals 16 residues. CDR1 and CDR2 from the germline V gene are SGHTA and FQGNSA. The CDR3 region is CASSFSETGITRELFF.

The chain uses TRBV5-1 and TRBJ1-3; TCRdb calls TRBD1, which cannot be checked without DNA. The CDR3 totals 17 residues. The germline gives CDR1 SGHRS, CDR2 YFSETQ. The CDR3 is CASSGGTGALSGNTIYF. Using reference TRBV5-1 and TRBJ1-3 for the parts outside the CDR3, the full variable domain is KAGVTQTPRYLIKTRGQQVTLSCSPISGHRSVSWYQQTPGQGLQFLFEYFSETQRNKGNFPGRFSGRQFSNSRSEMNVSTLELGDSALYLCASSGGTGALSGNTIYFGEGSWLTVV.

V gene TRBV6-1 combines with J gene TRBJ2-7; TCRdb selects TRBD2, and the lack of DNA leaves this call unchecked. The CDR3 covers 14 residues. CDR1 MNHNS and CDR2 SASEGT come from the germline V gene. The CDR3 is CASQTSGNPYEQYF.

The chain employs TRBV19 and TRBJ2-1. Germline-derived CDR1 and CDR2 are LNHDA and SQIVND (reference sequence). The CDR3 runs to 14 residues. The CDR3 region is CASNGEGSYNEQFF. Drawing the rest from reference TRBV19 and TRBJ2-1, the complete variable domain is DGGITQSPKYLFRKEGQNVTLSCEQNLNHDAMYWYRQDPGQGLRLIYYSQIVNDFQKGDIAEGYSVSREKKESFPLTVTSAQKNPTAFYLCASNGEGSYNEQFFGPGTRLTVL.

The gene calls are TRBV7-2 and TRBJ2-6. Germline V gives CDR1 SGHTA, CDR2 FQGNSA. CDR3 length equals 15 residues. CDR3 protein: CASSPHYNGANVLTF.

The chain has TRBV6-1 and TRBJ2-5; TCRdb designates TRBD1, a call that cannot be tested without DNA. CDR1 and CDR2 (germline): MNHNS, SASEGT. CDR3 size: 16 residues. CDR3 residues: CASSPFYGTEQETQYF.

The chain has TRBV10-3 and TRBJ2-3; TCRdb designates TRBD2, a call that cannot be tested without DNA. This CDR3 is built from 17 residues. In germline, CDR1 is ENHRY, CDR2 SYGVKD. CDR3 amino acids: CAGGTSGSPGGTDTQYF.

This chain joins TRBV6-1 and TRBJ1-2; TCRdb proposes TRBD1, but this gene call is untestable without DNA. The CDR3 spans 16 residues. Germline V CDR1 and CDR2: MNHNS, SASEGT. The CDR3 protein is CASIPATHRPHGGYTF.

This clonotype is deemed medium-sized by its frequency. V gene TRBV6-2 or TRBV6-3 combines with J gene TRBJ2-3; TCRdb designates TRBD2, a call that cannot be tested without DNA. Germline CDR1 reads MNHEY; CDR2 reads SVGEGT. The CDR3 totals 14 residues. CDR3 residues: CASSGGETTDTQYF.

The chain is built from TRBV19 and TRBJ2-7; TCRdb picks TRBD2, but there is no DNA to check that call. The V gene's germline CDR1 is LNHDA and CDR2 SQIVND (reference sequence). The CDR3 covers 16 residues. The chain's CDR3 is CASSQPPGSGTIKQYF.

The chain has TRBV6-2 or TRBV6-3 and TRBJ2-7; without DNA, the TCRdb call of TRBD1 cannot be checked. This CDR3 has 13 amino acids. Germline V gene data show CDR1 as MNHEY and CDR2 as SVGEGT. The CDR3 sequence: CASTIGTVYEQYF.